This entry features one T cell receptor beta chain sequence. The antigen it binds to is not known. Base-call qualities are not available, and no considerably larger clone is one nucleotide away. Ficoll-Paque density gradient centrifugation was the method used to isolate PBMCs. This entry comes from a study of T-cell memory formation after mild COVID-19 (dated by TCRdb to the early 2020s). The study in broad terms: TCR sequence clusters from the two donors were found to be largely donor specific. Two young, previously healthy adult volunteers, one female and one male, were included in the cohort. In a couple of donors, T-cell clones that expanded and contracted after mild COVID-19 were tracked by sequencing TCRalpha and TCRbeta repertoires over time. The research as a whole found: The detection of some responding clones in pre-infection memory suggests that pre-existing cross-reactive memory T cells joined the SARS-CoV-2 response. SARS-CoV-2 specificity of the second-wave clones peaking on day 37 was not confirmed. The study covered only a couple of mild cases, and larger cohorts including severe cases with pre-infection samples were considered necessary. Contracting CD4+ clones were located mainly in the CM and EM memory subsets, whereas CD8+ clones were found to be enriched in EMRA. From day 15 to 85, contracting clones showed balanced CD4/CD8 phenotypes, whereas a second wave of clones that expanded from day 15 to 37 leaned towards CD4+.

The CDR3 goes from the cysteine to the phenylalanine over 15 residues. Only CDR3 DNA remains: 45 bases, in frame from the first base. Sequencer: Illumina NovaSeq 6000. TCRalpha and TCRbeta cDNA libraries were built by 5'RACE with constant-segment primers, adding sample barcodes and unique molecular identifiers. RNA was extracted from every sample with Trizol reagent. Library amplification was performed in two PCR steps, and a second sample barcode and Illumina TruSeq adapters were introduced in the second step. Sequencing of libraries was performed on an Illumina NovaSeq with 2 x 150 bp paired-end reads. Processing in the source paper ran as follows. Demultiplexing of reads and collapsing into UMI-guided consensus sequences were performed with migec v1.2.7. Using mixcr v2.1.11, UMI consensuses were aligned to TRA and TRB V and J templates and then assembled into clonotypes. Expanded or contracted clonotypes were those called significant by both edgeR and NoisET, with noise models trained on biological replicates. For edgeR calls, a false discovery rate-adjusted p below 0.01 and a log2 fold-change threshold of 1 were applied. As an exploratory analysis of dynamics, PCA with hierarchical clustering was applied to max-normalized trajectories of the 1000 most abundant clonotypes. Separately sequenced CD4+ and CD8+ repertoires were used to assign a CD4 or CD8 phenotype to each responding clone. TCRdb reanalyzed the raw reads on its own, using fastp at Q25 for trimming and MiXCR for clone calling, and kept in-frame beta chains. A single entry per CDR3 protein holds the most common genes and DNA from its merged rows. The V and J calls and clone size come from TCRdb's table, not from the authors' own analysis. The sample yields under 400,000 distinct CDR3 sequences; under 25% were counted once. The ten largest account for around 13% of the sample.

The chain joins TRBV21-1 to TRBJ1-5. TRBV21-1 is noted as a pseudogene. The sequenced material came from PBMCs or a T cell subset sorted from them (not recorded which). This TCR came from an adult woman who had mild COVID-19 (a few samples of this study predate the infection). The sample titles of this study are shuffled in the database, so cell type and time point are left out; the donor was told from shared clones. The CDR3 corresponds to CASSKAADLDQPQHF. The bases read TGTGCCAGCAGCAAAGCGGCAGACCTAGATCAGCCCCAGCATTTT.